This T cell receptor (beta chain) comes out of a study of blood T cell repertoires in COVID-19. As for the study in general: Italy, Spain and the United States were the sources of the convalescent and acute COVID-19 samples. T cells, B-cell-depleted T cells, or PBMCs supplied cDNA or gDNA.

The germline V gene has CDR1 SGHAT and CDR2 FQNNGV. With 3 bases removed from V and 4 bases from J, the gap between germline ends came to 21 bases. CDR3 size: 17 residues. This clone has just a few counts. Authors' processing steps: Counts of nucleated cells, estimated from reference gene primer amplification, were obtained. Assay: immunoSEQ multiplex PCR; the TCRdb copy retains only in-frame clones and omits some. V and J calls plus clone size are reproduced from that table; the DNA served to infer D and trimming. The sample shows some 350,000 clones, 85% to 90% of them seen only once. What was sequenced was peripheral blood. The chain uses TRBV11-2 and TRBJ1-1; D is perhaps TRBD1 (6 bases). The TCR was taken from a human donor in a cohort sampled during active COVID-19. The CDR3 coding sequence is TGTGCCAGCAGCTTCTATCCGTCAGGGGCCCGGCTCACTGAAGCTTTCTTT. This encodes CASSFYPSGARLTEAFF.